Each of the 28 T cell receptor beta chains below was sequenced from the same sample in a study of vaccination effects on CD4 cells after COVID-19. Generated by immunoSEQ multiplex PCR, the TCRdb table keeps only in-frame clones and is missing some. The table lists some 69,000 clones, 73% of them singletons, with less than 2.5% in the top ten. The culture ran for about 10 days, and then CD4+ T cells were isolated. The participants, recipients of two vaccine doses, got either BNT162b2 or mRNA-1273. Their cognate antigens are unknown. The specimen was CD4+ T cells from PBMCs cultured without peptide, collected after COVID-19 vaccination. The receptors originated from a human donor who received a COVID-19 vaccine.

This clone appeared a single time. The chain links TRBV9 to TRBJ1-3; possible D gene TRBD1, 6 bases. The V and J ends lost 0 bases and 4 bases respectively, with 20 bases between them. The CDR3 is made up of 18 amino acids. Germline V CDR1 and CDR2: SGDLS, YYNGEE. The CDR3 reads CASSVDRTGTSLGNTIYF. The CDR3 nucleotides are TGTGCCAGCAGCGTAGACAGAACAGGGACTTCTCTGGGAAACACCATATATTTT.

V is TRBV15 and J is TRBJ1-3; D is unclear. The CDR3 sequence is 14 residues long. Germline loops: CDR1 LNHNV, CDR2 YYDKDF (reference sequence). Between the trimmed V and J ends, which lost 4 bases and 1 base, there was a span of 8 bases. The CDR3 reads CATSISTSGNTIYF. CDR3 in DNA: TGTGCCACCAGCATAAGTACTTCTGGAAACACCATATATTTT. The full variable domain, with the rest looked up from reference TRBV15 and TRBJ1-3, is DAMVIQNPRYQVTQFGKPVTLSCSQTLNHNVMYWYQQKSSQAPKLLFHYYDKDFNNEADTPDNFQSRRPNTSFCFLDIRSPGLGDTAMYLCATSISTSGNTIYFGEGSWLTVV.

The genes are TRBV2 and TRBJ1-5; tentative D call: TRBD1 (6 bases). Trimming shortened V by 7 bases and J by 3 bases, and 10 bases separated the two germline ends. Germline values: CDR1 SNHLY, CDR2 FYNNEI. This CDR3 has 13 residues. CDR3 sequence reads: CASTGQNNQPQHF. CDR3 bases: TGTGCCAGCACTGGACAGAACAATCAGCCCCAGCATTTT. The entire variable domain, with the rest obtained from reference TRBV2 and TRBJ1-5, is as follows: EPEVTQTPSHQVTQMGQEVILRCVPISNHLYFYWYRQILGQKVEFLVSFYNNEISEKSEIFDDQFSVERPDGSNFTLKIRSTKLEDSAMYFCASTGQNNQPQHFGDGTRLSIL.

The chain couples TRBV2 to TRBJ2-7; the match to TRBD1 covers 9 bases. Looked up from germline, CDR1 is SNHLY and CDR2 is FYNNEI. This CDR3 comprises 14 residues. J lost 4 bases, V lost 10 bases, and 11 bases had no gene match. CDR3 DNA sequence: TGTGCCACCGGGAAGGACAGGGGCCTTTACGAGCAGTACGTC. Its protein product is CATGKDRGLYEQYV.

The genes are TRBV18 and TRBJ1-1, with D uncertain. The germline CDR1 and CDR2 sequences are KGHSH and LQKENI. The length of the CDR3 is 14 residues. Trimming removed 3 bases from V and 3 bases from J, with 11 bases in between. The CDR3 region is CASSPFSRDTEAFF. CDR3 sequence (DNA): TGTGCCAGCTCACCCTTTTCGAGGGACACTGAAGCTTTCTTT.

The chain employs TRBV18 and TRBJ2-2; no firm D call. The V end lost 2 bases, the J end lost 4 bases, and 11 bases lay between the germline ends. The CDR3 is 15 residues long. Per germline, CDR1 KGHSH and CDR2 LQKENI. Written as DNA, the CDR3 is TGTGCCAGCTCACCAACTAACTGGGGCACCGGGGAGCTGTTTTTT. Translating gives CASSPTNWGTGELFF.

This clone showed up just a few times. The chain recombines TRBV5-1 with TRBJ1-2; a possible D gene is TRBD1 (6 bases). The CDR3 spans 14 residues. V lost 4 bases to trimming and J lost 1 base, with 11 bases between them. CDR1 is SGHRS and CDR2 is YFSETQ in the germline V gene. In DNA form, the CDR3 reads TGCGCCAGCAGCCGGGAGGGGGTTAACTATGGCTACACCTTC. Its translation: CASSREGVNYGYTF. Variable domain in full (rest from reference TRBV5-1 and TRBJ1-2): KAGVTQTPRYLIKTRGQQVTLSCSPISGHRSVSWYQQTPGQGLQFLFEYFSETQRNKGNFPGRFSGRQFSNSRSEMNVSTLELGDSALYLCASSREGVNYGYTFGSGTRLTVV.

The chain carries TRBV5-6 and TRBJ2-5; TRBD1 matches 8 bases. J lost 7 bases, V lost 4 bases, and 12 bases had no gene match. Looked up from germline, CDR1 is SGHDT and CDR2 is YYEEEE. CDR3 length: 15 amino acids. This chain's CDR3 is CASSTRTGSLGTQYF. The CDR3, as DNA: TGTGCCAGCAGCACCCGGACAGGGAGTTTAGGGACCCAGTACTTC.

V gene TRBV12-5 combines with J gene TRBJ2-5; D may match TRBD1 or TRBD2 (5 bases each). Trimming removed 5 bases from V and 4 bases from J, with 14 bases in between. The CDR3 loop spans 14 amino acids. The germline V gene encodes CDR1 LGHNT and CDR2 FRNRAP. The CDR3 region is CASGERGPIETQYF. In nucleotides, the CDR3 is TGTGCTAGTGGTGAAAGGGGACCCATAGAGACCCAGTACTTC.

The CDR3 here is CASSLQGSPLHF. The DNA for the CDR3 is TGTGCCAGCAGCCTACAGGGTTCACCCCTCCACTTT. The rearrangement joins TRBV7-2 to TRBJ1-6, with a tentative D call TRBD1 (6 bases). Trimming removed 5 bases at V and 9 bases at J, with 8 bases between. This CDR3 comprises 12 residues. Germline V CDR1 and CDR2: SGHTA, FQGNSA.

This clone was seen more than once but under ten times. This chain connects TRBV15 to TRBJ2-2; D perhaps matches TRBD1 (5 bases). V lost 8 bases, J lost 6 bases, and 19 bases lay in between. The CDR3 length is 15 residues. Germline V gives CDR1 LNHNV, CDR2 YYDKDF (reference sequence). CDR3 DNA: TGTGCCACCTCCTCCCAGGACACAAGTCCCGGGGAGCTGTTTTTT. Translated, it gives CATSSQDTSPGELFF.

This clone is a singleton in its sample. This sequence joins TRBV6-5 and TRBJ2-1; D gene unclear. This CDR3 contains 14 residues. Trimming cost V 5 bases and J 8 bases, with 16 bases left between them. Germline V CDR1 and CDR2: MNHEY, SVGAGI. CDR3: CASSPRPRPDEQFF. The CDR3 DNA is TGTGCCAGCAGTCCCCGCCCAAGGCCGGATGAGCAGTTCTTC.

The chain joins TRBV5-1 to TRBJ2-3; TRBD2 agrees at 10 bases. Germline V gene data show CDR1 as SGHRS and CDR2 as YFSETQ. CDR3 length: 17 amino acids. Losses at the gene ends were 1 base for V and 3 bases for J; bases not matched to a gene: 8. CDR3 in amino acids: CASSLREAGGPTDTQYF. The DNA for the CDR3 is TGCGCCAGCAGCTTGCGGGAAGCGGGGGGGCCAACAGATACGCAGTATTTT.

The gene calls are TRBV10-3 and TRBJ2-3; no firm D call. CDR3 size: 15 residues. CDR1 is ENHRY, CDR2 SYGVKD, per germline. V lost 0 bases and J lost 2, with 9 bases in between. The CDR3 loop is CAISESDSLTDTQYF. The DNA for the CDR3 is TGTGCCATCAGTGAGTCTGACTCCCTCACAGATACGCAGTATTTT.

The V and J genes are TRBV6-6 and TRBJ1-5; a weak D match, TRBD1 (5 bases). V was pared by 2 bases and J by 6 bases, with 14 bases between. Germline CDR1 reads MNHNY; CDR2 reads SVGAGI (reference sequence). There are 15 residues in the CDR3. CDR3 bases: TGTGCCAGCAGTTACGGGGGTCAGGTAGGTCAGCCCCAGCATTTT. It codes for CASSYGGQVGQPQHF.

The CDR3 DNA sequence: TGTGCCAGCAGGATTATGAACACTGAAGCTTTCTTT. Protein: CASRIMNTEAFF. The rearrangement joins TRBV6-5 to TRBJ1-1; unclear D gene. Deletions cut 6 bases from V and 0 bases from J, with 5 bases between. The CDR3 loop spans 12 amino acids. Germline CDR1 MNHEY, CDR2 SVGAGI.

The CDR3 sequence: CASSSGQGGETQYF. Written as DNA, the CDR3 is TGTGCCAGCAGCTCAGGACAGGGCGGGGAGACCCAGTACTTC. The chain links TRBV7-3 to TRBJ2-5; TRBD1 matches at 8 bases. Germline V gene lookup returns CDR1 SGHTA and CDR2 FQGTGA. This CDR3 region has 14 residues. With 4 bases clipped from V and 5 bases from J, the junction kept 6 bases outside the gene matches.

This chain uses TRBV3-1 (or the pseudogene TRBV3-2) with TRBJ2-5; TRBD2 matches 10 bases. J lost 2 bases, V lost 4 bases, and 7 bases had no gene match. The length of the CDR3 is 16 residues. CDR1 and CDR2 (germline): LGHDT, YNNKEL (reference sequence). Here the CDR3 reads CASSLRAGGKQETQYF. As DNA, the CDR3 is TGTGCCAGCAGCCTCCGAGCGGGGGGGAAACAAGAGACCCAGTACTTC.

This clone has a handful of counts. The V gene is TRBV7-3, the J gene TRBJ1-1; D is ambiguous. The CDR3 is made up of 15 amino acids. Germline values: CDR1 SGHTA, CDR2 FQGTGA. Trimming removed 3 bases from V and 2 bases from J, with 13 bases in between. CDR3 in amino acids: CASSLVGQANTEAFF. Written as DNA, the CDR3 is TGTGCCAGCAGCTTGGTTGGTCAGGCTAACACTGAAGCTTTCTTT. Together with reference TRBV7-3 and TRBJ1-1, the CDR3 gives the full variable domain: GAGVSQTPSNKVTEKGKYVELRCDPISGHTALYWYRQSLGQGPEFLIYFQGTGAADDSGLPNDRFFAVRPEGSVSTLKIQRTERGDSAVYLCASSLVGQANTEAFFGQGTRLTVV.

The chain uses TRBV2 and TRBJ1-6; D gene unclear. The ends were cut back, 4 bases at V and 7 bases at J, with 8 bases in the middle. The CDR3 contains 13 residues. Germline V gene sequence: CDR1 SNHLY, CDR2 FYNNEI. In DNA, the CDR3 is TGTGCCAGCAGTGTACAGTTAAATTCACCCCTCCACTTT. This gives the protein CASSVQLNSPLHF. Using reference TRBV2 and TRBJ1-6 for the parts outside the CDR3, the full variable domain is EPEVTQTPSHQVTQMGQEVILRCVPISNHLYFYWYRQILGQKVEFLVSFYNNEISEKSEIFDDQFSVERPDGSNFTLKIRSTKLEDSAMYFCASSVQLNSPLHFGNGTRLTVT.

The rearrangement uses TRBV6-6 and TRBJ1-1, with D possibly matching TRBD1 (5 bases). The V end was cut by 2 bases, the J end by 6 bases, with 10 bases between. CDR1 and CDR2 (germline): MNHNY, SVGAGI (reference sequence). The CDR3 runs to 13 residues. Here the CDR3 reads CASSYGGMAEAFF. CDR3 sequence (DNA): TGTGCCAGCAGTTACGGGGGGATGGCTGAAGCTTTCTTT.

This clone appeared a few times. The rearrangement uses TRBV4-1 and TRBJ1-2, with no clear D. CDR3 size: 17 residues. V lost 3 bases and J 7 bases, leaving 24 bases between the germline ends. Per germline, CDR1 MGHRA and CDR2 YSYEKL. The CDR3: CASSHFGKTGPTTGYTF. The CDR3 DNA reads TGCGCCAGCAGCCATTTCGGTAAAACCGGGCCTACCACTGGCTACACCTTC.

This clone was detected only a few times. The rearrangement links TRBV27 to TRBJ2-5; TRBD2 matches 7 bases. V lost 5 bases, J lost 5 bases, and 11 bases stayed unmatched. This CDR3 contains 15 residues. Germline V lookup: CDR1 MNHEY, CDR2 SMNVEV (reference sequence). CDR3: CASSPGTTSVETQYF. Here the CDR3 DNA reads TGTGCCAGCAGTCCCGGGACTACTTCTGTGGAGACCCAGTACTTC.

J is TRBJ2-5 and V is TRBV12-3 or TRBV12-4; no definite D call. The length of the CDR3 is 13 residues. With 6 bases removed from V and 6 bases from J, the gap between germline ends came to 14 bases. CDR3 sequence reads: CASSQVGAKTQYF. CDR3 sequence (DNA): TGTGCCAGCAGCCAAGTTGGTGCGAAGACCCAGTACTTC.

J is TRBJ1-6 and V is TRBV19; 7 nucleotides match TRBD1. Germline-derived CDR1 and CDR2 are LNHDA and SQIVND (reference sequence). The CDR3 contains 16 residues. The J segment lost 12 bases and the V segment lost 6 bases, leaving 17 bases of the junction unmatched. The CDR3 DNA follows: TGTGCCAGTAGCCCTGACAGGGCAGCCGTTGGAGGACCCCTCCACTTT. Amino acid sequence: CASSPDRAAVGGPLHF.

V and J are TRBV27 and TRBJ1-1; possibly TRBD1 for D (5 bases). Germline V gene sequence: CDR1 MNHEY, CDR2 SMNVEV (reference sequence). With 11 bases removed from V and 0 bases from J, the gap between germline ends came to 19 bases. This CDR3 contains 15 residues. The CDR3 DNA reads as TGTGCCTCCCGGGTGGGGGAGCTCTTGAACACTGAAGCTTTCTTT. It encodes CASRVGELLNTEAFF.

The gene calls are TRBV2 and TRBJ1-5; the D is unclear. Trimming pared 6 bases from V and 0 bases from J, leaving 9 bases between. The CDR3 sequence is 14 residues long. Germline loops: CDR1 SNHLY, CDR2 FYNNEI. This CDR3 reads CASRQDGSNQPQHF. Here the CDR3 DNA reads TGTGCCAGCAGGCAGGACGGTAGCAATCAGCCCCAGCATTTT.

This chain uses TRBV11-3 with TRBJ2-7; 8 nucleotides agree with TRBD1. This CDR3 has 12 residues. Germline CDR1 SGHNT, CDR2 YENEEA. V lost 8 bases, J lost 3 bases, and 3 bases stayed unmatched. CDR3: CASFDRGYEQYV. CDR3 coding DNA: TGTGCCAGCTTTGACAGGGGCTACGAGCAGTACGTC.